The rows below give T cell receptor beta chains drawn from one sample of a study of shared T cell receptors in the human thymus. Measured with immunoSEQ multiplex PCR; TCRdb has only the in-frame clones, and not every one. This sample has more than 550,000 clones, with 70% to 90% found just once. This sample was shared with a second study, whose subject was human thymus T cells.

The sequenced sample consisted of thymocytes. These receptors all stem from a girl less than two years old with a congenital heart defect. Each CDR3 is given with its conserved first and last residue. Fields, in order: D gene, V gene, J gene, clone size, CDR3 protein, CDR3 DNA. D genes are given only for firm matches. Clone size is not always given. Where it is, it says once, few, many or a class for expanded clones.

D: NA
V: TRBV28
J: TRBJ2-7
size: few
CDR3: CASSPPVGGARNEQYF
DNA: TGTGCCAGCAGTCCTCCGGTGGGCGGGGCGAGGAACGAGCAGTACTTC

D: NA
V: TRBV5-6
J: TRBJ2-1
size: NA
CDR3: CASSFTYEQFF
DNA: TGTGCCAGCAGCTTTACATATGAGCAGTTCTTC

D: TRBD2
V: TRBV27
J: TRBJ2-1
size: few
CDR3: CASRTTSGGAGEQFF
DNA: TGTGCCAGCAGAACGACTAGCGGGGGGGCGGGGGAGCAGTTCTTC

D: TRBD1
V: TRBV4-3
J: TRBJ1-1
size: few
CDR3: CASSLGTGVMNTEAFF
DNA: TGCGCCAGCAGCCTAGGGACAGGGGTAATGAACACTGAAGCTTTCTTT

D: TRBD1
V: TRBV18
J: TRBJ2-7
size: NA
CDR3: CASSRDREAYEQYF
DNA: TGTGCCAGCTCACGGGACAGGGAAGCCTACGAGCAGTACTTC

D: NA
V: TRBV4-1
J: TRBJ1-5
size: NA
CDR3: CASSPGWGGIDQPQHF
DNA: TGCGCCAGCAGCCCAGGGTGGGGGGGGATCGATCAGCCCCAGCATTTT

D: NA
V: TRBV6-1
J: TRBJ1-5
size: NA
CDR3: CASSEAYRQHF
DNA: TGTGCCAGCAGTGAAGCGTATCGGCAGCATTTT

D: TRBD1
V: TRBV18
J: TRBJ1-1
size: NA
CDR3: CASSPIPRGLNTEAFF
DNA: TGTGCCAGCTCACCTATACCCAGGGGGCTTAACACTGAAGCTTTCTTT

D: TRBD1
V: TRBV2
J: TRBJ2-3
size: few
CDR3: CAIRQGQDTQYF
DNA: TGTGCCATCAGACAGGGCCAAGATACGCAGTATTTT

D: NA
V: TRBV19
J: TRBJ1-1
size: NA
CDR3: CASSPQGGCHRERIMNTEAFF
DNA: TGTGCCAGTAGTCCCCAGGGAGGGTGCCACCGCGAACGGATCATGAACACTGAAGCTTTCTTT

D: NA
V: TRBV19
J: TRBJ1-2
size: NA
CDR3: CASSPTPGTKNRDYGYTF
DNA: TGTGCCAGTAGTCCAACTCCCGGGACAAAAAACAGGGACTATGGCTACACCTTC

D: NA
V: TRBV7-4
J: TRBJ2-7
size: few
CDR3: CASSLSPPPGQRTGEQYF
DNA: TGTGCCAGCAGCCTATCCCCCCCTCCCGGACAGCGGACGGGAGAGCAGTACTTC

D: TRBD1
V: TRBV28
J: TRBJ2-2
size: NA
CDR3: CASSLRENRGQGDTGELFF
DNA: TGTGCCAGCAGTTTAAGAGAGAACCGCGGACAGGGAGACACCGGGGAGCTGTTTTTT

D: TRBD1
V: TRBV27
J: TRBJ2-1
size: NA
CDR3: CASSFIRPERGRREQFF
DNA: TGTGCCAGCAGTTTTATCCGGCCTGAGAGGGGGCGTAGGGAGCAGTTCTTC

D: TRBD1
V: TRBV7-2
J: TRBJ1-1
size: NA
CDR3: CATNHRGRRNTEAFF
DNA: TGTGCCACCAACCACAGGGGGCGAAGGAACACTGAAGCTTTCTTT

D: TRBD1
V: TRBV4-1
J: TRBJ1-1
size: NA
CDR3: CASSQGYRGYMVTEAFF
DNA: TGCGCCAGCAGCCAAGGATACAGGGGGTATATGGTCACTGAAGCTTTCTTT

D: NA
V: TRBV7-9
J: TRBJ1-4
size: NA
CDR3: CASSLAEGGQSNNEKLFF
DNA: TGTGCCAGCAGCTTAGCAGAAGGCGGACAGTCTAATAATGAAAAACTGTTTTTT

D: NA
V: TRBV5-1
J: TRBJ1-1
size: NA
CDR3: CASSLGSGGGTRDTEAFF
DNA: TGCGCCAGCAGCTTGGGGAGCGGGGGGGGCACTAGGGACACTGAAGCTTTCTTT

D: NA
V: TRBV5-1
J: TRBJ1-1
size: NA
CDR3: CASSSAVRRGDTEAFF
DNA: TGCGCCAGCAGTTCCGCGGTGAGGCGGGGGGACACTGAAGCTTTCTTT